This T cell receptor (beta chain) stems from a study of regulatory T cells in long-lasting Graves disease (dated by TCRdb to about 2021). Describing the broader study: In the newly diagnosed Graves' disease group, patients had been taking antithyroid drugs for less than 3 months. Persistent Graves' disease patients were compared with newly diagnosed Graves' disease patients by peripheral blood TCR sequencing and RNA sequencing. The study was registered as a clinical trial and conducted in China. A total of around 35 samples were covered by TCR sequencing, comprising roughly 13 persistent and 20 or so newly diagnosed Graves' disease patients. The paper as a whole reports these results and caveats: Sequencing and analysis were limited to the TCR beta chain. Peripheral blood alone was examined, since thyroid tissue, which constituted the primary lesion, could not be accessed. A larger number of public clonotypes was shared among persistent patients (approximately 3,000) than among newly diagnosed patients (more than 850). As a limitation, the authors acknowledged that the small sample size may reduce accuracy. Compared with newly diagnosed patients, persistent Graves' disease patients had lower TCR Shannon entropy and fewer highly expanded clones, which suggests clonal expansion.

In light of the paper, this sample's time point label describes: newly diagnosed GD, antithyroid drugs for less than 3 months. For both TCR sequencing and RNA sequencing, RNA was extracted from PBMCs in TRIzol. Graves' disease was diagnosed according to American Thyroid Association guidelines. Patients for the study were recruited at an endocrinology department in Xi'an, China. From each patient, nine milliliters of peripheral blood was collected into an EDTA anticoagulant tube. Ficoll Paque Plus density gradient separation was used to isolate PBMCs, and no further T cell sorting was done. An Agilent 2100 Bioanalyzer and agarose gel were used to assess RNA quality, and a NanoDrop 2000 was used to measure RNA concentration. This clonotype was recorded at least ten times. It lacks a known antigen. Base qualities were left out, and no much larger clone turns up one base away. The method behind the library was multiplex PCR. Sequencer: Illumina HiSeq 4000. To build TCR beta libraries, CDR3 regions were amplified by Arm-PCR using iRepertoire HTBI primers. Gel purification was performed on PCR products prior to sequencing. The authors' pipeline ran thus. Across samples, 55 to 80 TRBV and roughly 15 TRBJ segments were identified and used for gene usage analysis of CDR3 amino acid clonotypes. COPE and FqMerger were used to merge filtered high-quality paired reads into contigs. BLAST was used to align contigs to the IMGT TRBV, TRBD and TRBJ reference genes, and CDR3 was defined following IMGT. Highly expanded clones were defined as clonotypes with a frequency above 0.1%. Shannon entropy served as the measure of repertoire diversity, while the Gini coefficient captured V-J evenness. A clonotype found in more than one individual was treated as public. TCRdb reworked the public reads: Q25 trimming with fastp, MiXCR clone assembly, productive beta chains retained. Identical CDR3 protein sequences are pooled into one entry, listed with their most common genes and DNA. These V and J calls originate from TCRdb's pipeline instead of the authors' own analysis. A total of approximately 540,000 distinct CDR3 sequences appear in this sample, approximately 12% of them only once. The ten largest clonotypes hold more than 8% of the sample.

These data are also associated with another study on T cells in Graves' hyperthyroidism and ophthalmopathy. The other study reports the following: Graves' hyperthyroidism was defined as stable when no progression to ophthalmopathy occurred over 18 months of follow-up. Hyperthyroidism patients were aged 18 to 65 years and newly diagnosed, with disease duration of less than 2 months. Patients with uncontrolled infections, other autoimmune diseases, pregnancy or lactation were excluded. Diagnoses relied on clinical symptoms, serum thyroxine and TRAb, thyroid ultrasound and orbital computed tomography. For the first round of RT-PCR on the TCR CDR3, the HTBI primer set was used together with the Qiagen OneStep RT-PCR kit. Most expanded thyroid clonotypes (frequency above 0.001) were also found in blood, which suggests that blood repertoires may mirror thyroid immune responses. In cross-validation, a model built on a 13 V-J signature told ophthalmopathy apart from stable hyperthyroidism with just under 90% sensitivity and approximately 81% specificity, and in testing the same model reached 80%/75%. In validation, progression to ophthalmopathy was predicted by the model with nearly 71% sensitivity and around 76% specificity, a median of roughly 6 months before onset. TCR V-J signatures able to tell the groups apart were searched for in a discovery cohort of 95 to 100 patients, of whom around 42 had Graves' ophthalmopathy and some 60 had stable Graves' hyperthyroidism. Whether ophthalmopathy could be predicted prospectively was tested in an independent validation cohort made up of about 18 hyperthyroidism patients plus 17 patients who later progressed to ophthalmopathy. The 95 to 100 discovery patients were randomly divided into training and test sets at a 7:3 ratio. Thyroid tissue and blood T-cell repertoires from about 6 Graves' hyperthyroidism patients were also compared in the study. After sampling, hyperthyroidism patients received methimazole starting at 30 mg daily, and ophthalmopathy patients received high-dose intravenous methylprednisolone. Libraries were constructed in a second round of multiplex PCR, after which size selection and purification were carried out. Libraries were sequenced paired-end with 100 bp reads on an Illumina HiSeq2000. Raw data were processed with SOAPnuke, discarding reads with adapters, uncalled bases, mean Phred below 15, or no exact constant-primer or identifier match. COPE v1.2.5 was used to merge the high-quality paired reads, and each unique nucleotide sequence was defined as a clonotype. MiTCR v1.1 was used to align clonotypes to the IMGT TRBV, TRBD and TRBJ reference segments. Analysis was restricted to V-J combinations with a frequency above 0.0001, which covered about 99% of repertoires. A TCS score was defined as the ratio between F50 (clonal expansion) and ExV (chaos), using BLOSUM62-based TCRdist between CDR3 peptides within each V-J. Welch's t-statistics and random forest reduced several hundred V-J features to 13, which were used in a naive Bayes classifier (R e1071). Sample size was not statistically predetermined, and blinding of investigators to group allocation was not performed. TCR Vbeta CDR3 sequencing of roughly 140 peripheral blood samples (43 ophthalmopathy, 75 to 85 hyperthyroidism and some 17 progressor patients) is reported in the paper.

Sequencing was performed on peripheral blood mononuclear cells (PBMCs), taken at new diagnosis, from a patient treated with antithyroid drugs. This receptor was identified in a woman in her thirties with Graves disease. Donor details come from another sample of the same person, matched by shared clones.

Here is the DNA: TGCAGCGTTATGGGAGGGGGAGAGGATCAGCCCCAGCATTTT. It translates to CSVMGGGEDQPQHF. This chain is built from TRBV29-1 and TRBJ1-5; the D segment could be TRBD1, given 6 matching bases. From its cysteine to its phenylalanine, the CDR3 spans 14 amino acids. The CDR3 DNA has 42 bases and is translated from base 1. Taken from the germline V gene, the CDR1 and CDR2 loops are SQVTM and ANQGSEA. V is shortened by 5 bases, J by 5 bases, and the region joining them spans 16 bases.